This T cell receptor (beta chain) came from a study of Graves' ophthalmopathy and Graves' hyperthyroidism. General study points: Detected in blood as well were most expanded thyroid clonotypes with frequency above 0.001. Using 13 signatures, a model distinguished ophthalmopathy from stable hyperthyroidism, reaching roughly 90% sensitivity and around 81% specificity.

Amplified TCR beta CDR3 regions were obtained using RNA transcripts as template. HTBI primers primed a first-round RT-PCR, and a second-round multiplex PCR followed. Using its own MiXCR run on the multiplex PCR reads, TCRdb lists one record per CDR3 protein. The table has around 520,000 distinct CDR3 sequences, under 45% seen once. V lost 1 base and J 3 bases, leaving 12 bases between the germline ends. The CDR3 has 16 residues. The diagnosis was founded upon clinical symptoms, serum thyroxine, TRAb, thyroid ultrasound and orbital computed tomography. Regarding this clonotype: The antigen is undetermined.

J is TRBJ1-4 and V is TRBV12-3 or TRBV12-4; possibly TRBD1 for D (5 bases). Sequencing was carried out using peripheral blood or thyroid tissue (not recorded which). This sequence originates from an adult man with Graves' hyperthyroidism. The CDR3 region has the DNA TGTGCCAGCAGTTTAGAGACAGTTCAGGCTAATGAAAAACTGTTTTTT. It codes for CASSLETVQANEKLFF.